This passage covers 28 T cell receptor beta chains from one sample sequenced in a study of regulatory T cells in long-lasting Graves disease. Libraries of TCR beta came from iRepertoire HTBI primers plus Arm-PCR of CDR3 regions. TCRdb fed the multiplex PCR reads into MiXCR, producing one record per CDR3 protein. The sample consists of 520,000 or so distinct CDR3 sequences, around 13% of them appearing once. Time point given: newly diagnosed GD, antithyroid drugs for less than 3 months. PBMC RNA served as the TCR library source. Separately, the same data were catalogued under a study of T cells in Graves' hyperthyroidism and ophthalmopathy.

The sample was peripheral blood mononuclear cells (PBMCs), taken at new diagnosis, from a patient treated with antithyroid drugs. These TCRs come from a woman aged 30 to 39 with Graves disease.

This clonotype was seen many times. The V and J genes are TRBV2 and TRBJ2-1; no clear D. The J call may be faulty, since TRBJ2-5 better matches the DNA end. CDR1 and CDR2 (germline): SNHLY, FYNNEI. This CDR3 is built from 13 residues. For the CDR3, the DNA is TGTGCCAGCAGTGAAGTTCGACAAGAGACCCAGTACTTC. Its translation is CASSEVRQETQYF.

The V gene is TRBV20-1, the J gene TRBJ2-2; tentatively, D is TRBD2 (5 bases). The V end was cut by 6 bases, the J end by 7 bases, with 9 bases between. This CDR3 spans 11 amino acids. Germline CDR1 and CDR2: DFQATT and SNEGSKA (reference sequence). The CDR3 bases are TGCAGTGCACCGCGGGTCGGGGAGCTGTTTTTT. The encoded protein is CSAPRVGELFF.

This clonotype was picked up many times. The rearrangement links TRBV11-2 to TRBJ2-7, with D hard to call. From germline, CDR1 is SGHAT and CDR2 FQNNGV. V lost 1 base and J 6 bases, leaving 13 bases between the germline ends. The CDR3 consists of 14 residues. CDR3 residues: CASSLAGGPVEQYF. CDR3 in DNA: TGTGCCAGCAGCTTAGCGGGCGGTCCTGTCGAGCAGTACTTC.

This clonotype was detected many times. J is TRBJ1-5 and V is TRBV7-2, with D hard to call. V lost 1 base and J lost 16, with 17 bases in between. Germline V CDR1 and CDR2: SGHTA, FQGNSA. The CDR3 has 13 amino acids. CDR3 residues: CASSLVPRKDKHF. The CDR3 DNA is TGTGCCAGCAGCTTAGTCCCCCGGAAAGACAAACATTTT.

This clonotype was recorded many times. J is TRBJ1-2 and V is TRBV14; tentatively, D is TRBD1 (5 bases). This CDR3 region has 15 residues. Per germline, CDR1 SGHDN and CDR2 FVKESK. Trimming took 0 bases from V and 3 from J, leaving 11 bases between them. Written as DNA, the CDR3 is TGTGCCAGCAGCCAAGATCCTGACAGCTACTATGGCTACACCTTC. As protein: CASSQDPDSYYGYTF.

The genes are TRBV11-2 and TRBJ2-7; no firm D call. The V and J ends lost 7 bases and 3 bases respectively, with 10 bases between them. Germline lookup yields CDR1 SGHAT and CDR2 FQNNGV. This CDR3 is 12 amino acids long. CDR3 sequence (DNA): TGTGCCAGCACCCCGAGGATCTACGAGCAGTACTTC. This gives the protein CASTPRIYEQYF.

This clonotype was found a few times. The V call is TRBV19, the J call TRBJ2-3, with no clear D. V was shortened by 7 bases and J by 6 bases, with 17 bases between the two germline ends. The germline V gene has CDR1 LNHDA and CDR2 SQIVND (reference sequence). The CDR3 is made up of 14 amino acids. This CDR3 reads CASTRLGISDTQYF. The DNA for the CDR3 is TGTGCCAGTACTCGATTGGGGATTTCGGATACGCAGTATTTT.

This clonotype was observed at least ten times. V usage is TRBV29-1 and J usage is TRBJ2-1; D might be TRBD2 (6 bases). Germline V CDR1 and CDR2: SQVTM, ANQGSEA. V dropped 7 bases and J dropped 6 bases, with 13 bases sitting between them. This CDR3 contains 12 residues. For the CDR3, the DNA is TGCAGCGCCGGGACTTCCAGCAATGAGCAGTTCTTC. Protein sequence: CSAGTSSNEQFF.

V is TRBV10-1 and J is TRBJ2-7, with D possibly being TRBD1 or TRBD2 (5 bases each). V dropped 2 bases and J dropped 3 bases, with 11 bases sitting between them. This CDR3 comprises 14 residues. CDR1 is WNHNN, CDR2 SYGVQD, per germline (reference sequence). The CDR3 region has the DNA TGCGCCAGCAGTGAGGGGGGTACGTTCTACGAGCAGTACTTC. This gives the protein CASSEGGTFYEQYF.

This clonotype has only a few counts. The V call is TRBV4-3, the J call TRBJ2-3; possible D gene TRBD1, 6 bases. This CDR3 has 15 amino acids. Per germline, CDR1 LGHNA and CDR2 YSLEER. V was trimmed by 3 bases and J by 2 bases, leaving 12 bases between them. CDR3 DNA: TGCGCCAGCAGCCAGGATTGGACAGACACAGATACGCAGTATTTT. Translation: CASSQDWTDTDTQYF.

This clonotype was seen ten or more times. V gene TRBV27 combines with J gene TRBJ2-5; TRBD2 matches 13 bases. The length of the CDR3 is 16 residues. Germline trimming cut 6 bases from V and 5 bases from J; bases unmatched to any gene: 9. Germline CDR1 reads MNHEY; CDR2 reads SMNVEV (reference sequence). The CDR3 spells CASRAWTSGSRETQYF. The CDR3, as DNA: TGTGCCAGCAGAGCGTGGACTAGCGGGAGTAGGGAGACCCAGTACTTC.

Points on this clonotype: Germline is not matched at one junction end, which may reflect a read error. The genes are TRBV11-2 and TRBJ2-5, with D tentatively TRBD2 (5 bases). CDR1 and CDR2 (germline): SGHAT, FQNNGV. This CDR3 spans 18 amino acids. This chain's CDR3 is CVSSPRRSLDLPQETQYF. The DNA for the CDR3 is TGTGTCAGCAGCCCTCGGAGGAGCCTTGACTTACCACAAGAGACCCAGTACTTC.

This sequence joins TRBV9 and TRBJ2-5; 9 bases are shared with TRBD1. Germline-derived CDR1 and CDR2 are SGDLS and YYNGEE. Trimming took 4 bases from V and 5 from J; bases not matched to a gene: 12. This CDR3 contains 16 residues. The CDR3 region has the DNA TGTGCCAGCAGCTCACCCCTCCGGGACAGGGCGGAGACCCAGTACTTC. This codes for CASSSPLRDRAETQYF.

This clonotype was seen more than once but under ten times. The V gene is TRBV3-1, the J gene TRBJ2-7; D is unclear. This CDR3 contains 16 residues. Germline assignment: CDR1 LGHDT and CDR2 YNNKEL (reference sequence). The ends were cut back, 4 bases at V and 7 bases at J, with 23 bases in the middle. The CDR3 coding sequence is TGTGCCAGCAGCCCTTACTACCGGGCCCAGAAAAAAGAGCAGTACTTC. Residues: CASSPYYRAQKKEQYF.

The chain links TRBV6-4 to TRBJ1-5; D remains ambiguous. The CDR3 runs 13 residues. The V gene lost 3 bases and the J gene lost 7 bases, with 10 bases spanning the gap. CDR1 MRHNA and CDR2 SNTAGT come from the germline V gene. The CDR3 nucleotides are TGTGCCAGCAGTGAAGAGGTGACCCAGCCCCAGCATTTT. Amino acids: CASSEEVTQPQHF.

This clonotype occurred many times. V and J are TRBV2 and TRBJ2-7; 9 bases are shared with TRBD1. Germline trimming cut 5 bases from V and 5 bases from J; bases unmatched to any gene: 10. Germline CDR1 and CDR2: SNHLY and FYNNEI. The CDR3 sequence is 15 residues long. Here the CDR3 DNA reads TGTGCCAGCAGTTGGGGCGGGGACAGGGACGACGAGCAGTACTTC. Protein product: CASSWGGDRDDEQYF. The full variable domain, rest sourced from reference TRBV2 and TRBJ2-7, is EPEVTQTPSHQVTQMGQEVILRCVPISNHLYFYWYRQILGQKVEFLVSFYNNEISEKSEIFDDQFSVERPDGSNFTLKIRSTKLEDSAMYFCASSWGGDRDDEQYFGPGTRLTVT.

The chain is built from TRBV13 and TRBJ2-7; either TRBD1 or TRBD2 may fit D (7 bases each). Germline V gene lookup returns CDR1 PRHDT and CDR2 FYEKMQ (reference sequence). The CDR3 has 14 amino acids. V was shortened by 3 bases and J by 5 bases, with 14 bases between the two germline ends. Here the CDR3 DNA reads TGTGCCAGCAGCTTTTCAGGGGGGGGCCACGAGCAGTACTTC. This encodes CASSFSGGGHEQYF.

This clonotype has a count of ten or more. The chain links TRBV6-2 or TRBV6-3 to TRBJ1-1, with a possible D match to TRBD1 (6 bases). Germline loops: CDR1 MNHEY, CDR2 SVGEGT. Trimming removed 6 bases at V and 5 bases at J, with 16 bases between. This CDR3 spans 14 amino acids. CDR3 loop: CASSNRVEATEAFF. The CDR3 bases are TGTGCCAGCAGCAACAGGGTAGAGGCAACTGAAGCTTTCTTT.

The chain couples TRBV7-9 to TRBJ2-1; D remains unclear. V was clipped by 1 base and J by 6 bases, with 10 bases between them. This CDR3 has 14 amino acids. Germline assignment: CDR1 SEHNR and CDR2 FQNEAQ (reference sequence). CDR3 in DNA: TGTGCCAGCAGCTTAGGCGGCCTGGGCAATGAGCAGTTCTTC. This encodes CASSLGGLGNEQFF.

J is TRBJ1-4 and V is TRBV28, with D perhaps TRBD1 (5 bases). This CDR3 has 13 residues. V lost 6 bases and J lost 6, with 11 bases in between. Germline V gene sequence: CDR1 MDHEN, CDR2 SYDVKM. For the CDR3, the DNA is TGTGCCAGCAGCCTCCGGGGGGATGAAAAACTGTTTTTT. This translates into CASSLRGDEKLFF. Drawing the rest from reference TRBV28 and TRBJ1-4, the complete variable domain is DVKVTQSSRYLVKRTGEKVFLECVQDMDHENMFWYRQDPGLGLRLIYFSYDVKMKEKGDIPEGYSVSREKKERFSLILESASTNQTSMYLCASSLRGDEKLFFGSGTQLSVL.

This clonotype was counted at least ten times. The chain carries TRBV11-2 and TRBJ2-7; unclear D gene. CDR3 size: 12 residues. Germline CDR1 reads SGHAT; CDR2 reads FQNNGV. V lost 7 bases, J lost 2 bases, and 9 bases lay in between. The CDR3 spells CASTSRAYEQYF. The CDR3 DNA reads as TGTGCCAGCACCTCTCGCGCCTACGAGCAGTACTTC.

The sample holds a few counts of this clonotype. The chain carries TRBV5-1 and TRBJ1-5; TRBD1 matches 7 bases. The CDR3 spans 14 residues. V dropped 4 bases and J dropped 5; count of bases not matched to a gene: 6. Germline V gene lookup returns CDR1 SGHRS and CDR2 YFSETQ. CDR3: CASSIQGGDQPQHF. The CDR3 nucleotides are TGCGCCAGCAGCATCCAGGGGGGGGATCAGCCCCAGCATTTT.

The rearrangement joins TRBV4-3 to TRBJ2-6; 7 bases match TRBD1. CDR3 size: 18 residues. With V trimmed by 2 bases and J by 1 base, 8 bases remained unmatched. Germline CDR1 LGHNA, CDR2 YSLEER. Here the CDR3 reads CASSQRTGTMSGANVLTF. The CDR3 nucleotides read TGCGCCAGCAGCCAAAGGACAGGTACCATGTCTGGGGCCAACGTCCTGACTTTC.

This clonotype was recorded at least ten times. The chain employs TRBV30 and TRBJ1-6; TRBD1 might be the D (5 bases). Trimming stripped 5 bases from V and 10 bases from J, with 15 bases between. The germline gives CDR1 GTSNPN, CDR2 SVGIG (reference sequence). CDR3 length: 13 residues. The DNA for the CDR3 is TGTGCCTGGGAAACAATAAAGGGGTCACCCCTCCACTTT. Its protein product is CAWETIKGSPLHF.

The genes are TRBV6-2 or TRBV6-3 and TRBJ2-5; 8 bases are a match to TRBD1. V lost 6 bases to trimming and J lost 4 bases; unmatched junction nucleotides: 10. CDR3 size: 15 residues. The germline V gene encodes CDR1 MNHEY and CDR2 SVGEGT. The CDR3 DNA is TGTGCCAGCAGCCGGCGACAGGGGTTGATAGAGACCCAGTACTTC. Protein: CASSRRQGLIETQYF.

Only a few counts were recorded for this clonotype. The rearrangement joins TRBV19 to TRBJ1-5; no firm D call. V dropped 4 bases and J dropped 9 bases, with 19 bases sitting between them. The V gene's germline CDR1 is LNHDA and CDR2 SQIVND (reference sequence). This CDR3 is built from 15 residues. The CDR3 region is CASSKGEYGLGPQHF. In DNA form, the CDR3 reads TGTGCCAGTAGTAAGGGAGAGTATGGATTAGGGCCCCAGCATTTT.

This clonotype was counted at least ten times. The chain has TRBV11-2 and TRBJ2-1, with 10 bases identical to TRBD1. With V trimmed by 3 bases and J by 7 bases, 3 bases remained unmatched. CDR3 size: 14 residues. Germline V CDR1 and CDR2: SGHAT, FQNNGV. CDR3 protein: CASSFRDRGNEQFF. CDR3 bases: TGTGCCAGCAGCTTCAGGGACAGGGGTAATGAGCAGTTCTTC. Variable domain in full (rest from reference TRBV11-2 and TRBJ2-1): EAGVAQSPRYKIIEKRQSVAFWCNPISGHATLYWYQQILGQGPKLLIQFQNNGVVDDSQLPKDRFSAERLKGVDSTLKIQPAKLEDSAVYLCASSFRDRGNEQFFGPGTRLTVL.

This clonotype turned up a few times. The chain links TRBV9 to TRBJ1-5, with unresolved D. Germline assignment: CDR1 SGDLS and CDR2 YYNGEE. This CDR3 region has 11 residues. The germline V and J ends were trimmed by 4 bases and 5 bases, with 4 bases remaining between them. The CDR3 loop reads CASSTHQPQHF. The CDR3 bases are TGTGCCAGCAGCACCCATCAGCCCCAGCATTTT.